This entry lists 29 T cell receptor beta chains sequenced from one sample in a study of tumor-infiltrating lymphocytes in primary liver carcinoma. Co-extraction yielded RNA and DNA from roughly 21-30 mg of unsorted bulk tissue. Priming with a constant-region primer yielded TCR beta cDNA from about 510 ng total RNA. Sequencing libraries for TCR beta derived from three nested multiplex PCR rounds that used slightly modified ARM-PCR. The first two PCR rounds used TRBV1-TRBV30 primers with a Cbeta primer, nine to ten cycles each. TCRdb reanalysed the multiplex PCR reads using MiXCR and keeps one entry per CDR3 protein. The data hold 40,000 to 55,000 distinct CDR3 sequences, with approximately 70% observed a single time. The source material was liver tumor tissue from sampling region 5. Subset here: tumor region T5, tumor centre. The receptors originated from a middle-aged man with primary liver carcinoma and hepatitis B virus infection.

The chain couples TRBV7-8 to TRBJ1-5; D might be TRBD1 (5 bases). This CDR3 is built from 14 residues. The V end lost 5 bases, the J end lost 4 bases, and 12 bases lay between the germline ends. CDR1 is SGHVS, CDR2 FQNEAQ, per germline. DNA of the CDR3: TGTGCCAGCAGCCCGGGACCGCTAAATCAGCCCCAGCATTTT. As protein: CASSPGPLNQPQHF.

A remark on this clonotype: The CDR3 end shows no conserved phenylalanine or tryptophan, and so a read error is likely. Here the CDR3 DNA reads TGTGCCAGCAGTTATCAGCCCCAGTATCTT. It specifies CASSYQPQYL. The gene calls are TRBV6-1 and TRBJ1-5; no definite D call. The J call may be faulty, since TRBJ2-3 better matches the DNA end. The CDR3 spans 10 residues. Germline V gene data show CDR1 as MNHNS and CDR2 as SASEGT.

This clonotype was counted many times. The chain recombines TRBV12-3 or TRBV12-4 with TRBJ2-2; 9 bases fit TRBD1. This CDR3 contains 16 residues. V gave up 6 bases and J gave up 4 bases; unmatched junction bases: 9. CDR3 sequence: CASRRRGQGSTGELFF. DNA for the CDR3: TGTGCCAGCAGACGGAGGGGACAGGGAAGCACCGGGGAGCTGTTTTTT.

The chain carries TRBV20-1 and TRBJ2-7; 9 positions match TRBD2. Germline assignment: CDR1 DFQATT and CDR2 SNEGSKA (reference sequence). This CDR3 is 18 amino acids long. V lost 0 bases to trimming and J lost 0 bases; unmatched junction nucleotides: 12. CDR3 nucleotide sequence: TGCAGTGCTAGAGATCTAGCGGGATTGTTTCTAGCCTCCTACGAGCAGTACTTC. Its protein is CSARDLAGLFLASYEQYF.

Comments on this clonotype: Compared with germline, one end of the junction differs, possibly owing to a read error. The rearrangement uses TRBV6-5 and TRBJ2-2; the D is unclear. Germline V gene sequence: CDR1 MNHEY, CDR2 SVGAGI. CDR3 size: 15 residues. CDR3 loop: CASNYAEDDTGELFF. The CDR3 bases are TGTGCCAGCAATTACGCAGAGGACGACACCGGGGAGCTGTTTTTT.

The table lists this clonotype with many counts. The chain has TRBV28 and TRBJ2-5; 9 positions agree with TRBD2. The CDR3 has 14 residues. CDR1 is MDHEN, CDR2 SYDVKM, per germline. V lost 6 bases and J lost 2; bases outside the gene matches: 4. CDR3 amino acids: CASRGAGGQETQYF. DNA of the CDR3: TGTGCCAGCAGGGGAGCGGGGGGACAAGAGACCCAGTACTTC.

This chain links TRBV11-2 with TRBJ2-1; D possibly corresponds to TRBD1 (7 bases). The length of the CDR3 is 16 residues. V was pared by 4 bases and J by 8 bases, with 21 bases between. Germline V gene data show CDR1 as SGHAT and CDR2 as FQNNGV. The CDR3 is CASSSRPRGVIYEQFF. CDR3 bases: TGTGCCAGCAGCTCGCGCCCCAGGGGGGTGATCTATGAGCAGTTCTTC.

As for this clonotype: One junction end does not reproduce the germline sequence, and a read error may be involved. The V and J genes are TRBV12-3 or TRBV12-4 and TRBJ2-1; D is unresolved. This CDR3 has 12 amino acids. This chain's CDR3 is CTSSLLTLEQFF. The CDR3, as DNA: TGTACCAGCAGTTTACTGACCCTTGAACAGTTCTTC.

Comment on this clonotype: One end of the junction does not line up with germline, which may come from a read error. The genes are TRBV7-9 and TRBJ2-6, with D perhaps matching TRBD1 (6 bases). The CDR3 spans 16 residues. Germline assignment: CDR1 SEHNR and CDR2 FQNEAQ (reference sequence). CDR3 in amino acids: CASIPSRGMGANVLSF. The CDR3 coding sequence is TGTGCCAGCATTCCGAGTAGGGGTATGGGGGCCAACGTCCTGTCTTTC.

Concerning this clonotype: The conserved phenylalanine or tryptophan is not found at the CDR3 terminus, so this likely reflects a read error. J is TRBJ2-1 and V is TRBV7-9; TRBD1 might be the D (6 bases). CDR3 length: 15 residues. CDR1 and CDR2 from the germline V gene are SEHNR and FQNEAQ (reference sequence). Deletions cut 5 bases from V and 7 bases from J, with 18 bases between. DNA of the CDR3: TGTGCCAGCAGCGCTGGACAGACCAGCTATAATGAGCAGTTCATC. It translates to CASSAGQTSYNEQFI.

This clonotype is large in the sample. The V gene is TRBV11-2, the J gene TRBJ2-3; D unresolved. Looked up from germline, CDR1 is SGHAT and CDR2 is FQNNGV. V was pared by 6 bases and J by 6 bases, with 13 bases between. There are 13 residues in the CDR3. The CDR3 loop is CASRKPGSDTQYF. In DNA form, the CDR3 reads TGTGCCAGCAGAAAACCCGGGTCGGATACGCAGTATTTT.

A word on this clonotype: A single base separates this from a much larger clone, so it may be a read error. The rearrangement joins TRBV20-1 to TRBJ2-3; 14 nucleotides align to TRBD2. This CDR3 is built from 16 residues. In germline, CDR1 is DFQATT, CDR2 SNEGSKA (reference sequence). The CDR3 loop reads CIAKRTSGRPTDTQYF. In DNA, the CDR3 is TGCATTGCTAAAAGGACTAGCGGGAGGCCGACAGATACGCAGTATTTT.

This chain connects TRBV11-2 to TRBJ2-1; TRBD1 matches at 8 bases. With 5 bases clipped from V and 4 bases from J, the junction kept 4 bases outside the gene matches. Germline-derived CDR1 and CDR2 are SGHAT and FQNNGV. This CDR3 is built from 14 residues. The CDR3 DNA follows: TGTGCCAGCAGCGTGACAGGGGTTTACAATGAGCAGTTCTTC. Protein product: CASSVTGVYNEQFF.

This clonotype has more than one count but fewer than ten. The chain has TRBV28 and TRBJ2-5, with D perhaps matching TRBD2 (7 bases). CDR1 and CDR2 from the germline V gene are MDHEN and SYDVKM. Between the trimmed V and J ends, which lost 7 bases and 3 bases, there was a span of 21 bases. The CDR3 has 16 residues. In DNA, the CDR3 is TGTGCCAGCACTCCCTTAGGGAGGGGGGGCGAAGAGACCCAGTACTTC. Translation gives CASTPLGRGGEETQYF.

This clonotype was counted once. This CDR3 is missing its conserved last phenylalanine or tryptophan, likely due to a read error. The DNA is omitted, as the CDR3 cannot be located on it reliably, and the CDR3 follows TCRdb's listing. The rearrangement joins TRBV11-2 to TRBJ1-2. The germline CDR1 and CDR2 sequences are SGHAT and FQNNGV. The CDR3 comprises 13 residues, both ends counted. CDR3 residues: CASSLEGNYGYIL.

This clonotype has only one observation. The rearrangement joins TRBV7-9 to TRBJ2-3, with D tentatively TRBD1 (6 bases). The CDR3 has 16 residues. CDR1 and CDR2 (germline): SEHNR, FQNEAQ (reference sequence). Trimming left V 9 bases short and J 1 base short, with 20 bases between. The CDR3 region is CASINSDRDGTDTQYF. The CDR3 DNA reads TGTGCCAGTATTAACTCGGACAGAGACGGCACAGATACGCAGTATTTT.

About this clonotype: A much larger clone differs by one base, so this may be a read error. The V and J genes are TRBV19 and TRBJ2-5; D call uncertain. V gave up 8 bases and J gave up 5 bases, with 12 bases separating them. The CDR3 contains 12 residues. The germline CDR1 and CDR2 sequences are LNHDA and SQIVND (reference sequence). The chain's CDR3 is CASLQSGETQYF. The CDR3 DNA sequence: TGTGCCAGTCTCCAATCTGGGGAGACCCAGTACTTC.

The count of this clonotype is one. A read error is likely, as this CDR3 ends without the conserved phenylalanine or tryptophan. The chain combines TRBV6-5 with TRBJ2-1; 10 nucleotides align to TRBD2. This CDR3 spans 15 amino acids. Trimming cost V 5 bases and J 8 bases; bases outside gene matches: 9. Germline CDR1 is MNHEY and CDR2 is SVGAGI. The CDR3 protein is CASSPGLASYDEQFL. The DNA of the CDR3 is TGTGCCAGCAGTCCGGGACTAGCGTCATACGATGAGCAGTTCTTA.

Concerning this clonotype itself: As the CDR3 is not closed by the conserved phenylalanine or tryptophan, this likely results from a read error. The chain is built from TRBV12-3 or TRBV12-4 and TRBJ1-1; D gene ambiguous. Trimming removed 2 bases from V and 4 bases from J, with 8 bases in between. CDR3 length: 13 residues. The CDR3 region is CASSLSDLTEAFL. DNA for the CDR3: TGTGCCAGCAGTTTATCGGATCTCACTGAAGCTTTCCTA.

Note on this clonotype: The germline gene is not matched at one end of the junction; a read error may be the cause. V usage is TRBV6-5 and J usage is TRBJ2-6; tentatively, D is TRBD1 (6 bases). Germline-derived CDR1 and CDR2 are MNHEY and SVGAGI. The CDR3 spans 18 residues. DNA for the CDR3: TGTGCCAGCAGTCTTTGCACAGGGATGAATGCTGGGGCCAACATCCTGACTTTC. As protein: CASSLCTGMNAGANILTF.

With respect to this clonotype: A read error may account for a junction end that differs from germline. V usage is TRBV6-5 and J usage is TRBJ2-3, with 7 nucleotides matching TRBD1. The CDR3 loop spans 14 amino acids. Germline-derived CDR1 and CDR2 are MNHEY and SVGAGI. CDR3 loop: CGSSSPGQTDAQYF. In nucleotides, the CDR3 is TGTGGCAGCAGTTCCCCGGGACAGACAGATGCGCAGTATTTT.

Concerning this clonotype itself: Relative to the germline gene, one junction end is altered; a read error may explain this. The V call is TRBV29-1, the J call TRBJ2-7; TRBD2 is a possible D gene (5 bases). Looked up from germline, CDR1 is SQVTM and CDR2 is ANQGSEA. The CDR3 extends over 11 amino acids. CDR3 coding DNA: TGTAGCGTCCCGGACGTACCCGAGCAGTACTTC. This translates into CSVPDVPEQYF.

A remark on this clonotype: One junction end disagrees with the germline gene, perhaps due to a read error. The rearrangement joins TRBV11-2 to TRBJ2-2, with D perhaps TRBD1 (6 bases). The CDR3 runs to 19 residues. Germline V lookup: CDR1 SGHAT, CDR2 FQNNGV. The CDR3 is CASNLDRGGVGPNTGELFF. The DNA for the CDR3 is TGTGCCAGCAACTTAGATCGAGGGGGAGTGGGCCCGAACACCGGGGAGTTGTTTTTT. The whole variable domain, filled in from reference TRBV11-2 and TRBJ2-2, reads EAGVAQSPRYKIIEKRQSVAFWCNPISGHATLYWYQQILGQGPKLLIQFQNNGVVDDSQLPKDRFSAERLKGVDSTLKIQPAKLEDSAVYLCASNLDRGGVGPNTGELFFGEGSRLTVL.

This clonotype was picked up many times. The chain employs TRBV5-6 and TRBJ2-5; unclear D gene. Germline V CDR1 and CDR2: SGHDT, YYEEEE. The CDR3 has 12 amino acids. The V end was cut by 1 base, the J end by 1 base, with 2 bases between. The CDR3 sequence is CASSLPQETQYF. The DNA for the CDR3 is TGTGCCAGCAGCTTGCCCCAAGAGACCCAGTACTTC. The full variable domain, rest sourced from reference TRBV5-6 and TRBJ2-5, is DAGVTQSPTHLIKTRGQQVTLRCSPKSGHDTVSWYQQALGQGPQFIFQYYEEEERQRGNFPDRFSGHQFPNYSSELNVNALLLGDSALYLCASSLPQETQYFGPGTRLLVL.

This clonotype showed up just a few times. J is TRBJ2-1 and V is TRBV14; 9 positions match TRBD2. Germline V CDR1 and CDR2: SGHDN, FVKESK. V lost 5 bases and J lost 0; bases outside the gene matches: 8. The CDR3 length is 17 residues. This CDR3 reads CASSTRLAVSSYNEQFF. The DNA of the CDR3 is TGTGCCAGCAGCACCAGACTAGCGGTGAGCTCCTACAATGAGCAGTTCTTC.

This clonotype was detected many times. The rearrangement links TRBV12-3 or TRBV12-4 to TRBJ1-4; the D gene is possibly TRBD1 (5 bases). V dropped 5 bases and J dropped 0 bases, with 10 bases sitting between them. The CDR3 contains 15 residues. CDR3 protein: CASSAQEATNEKLFF. The CDR3 coding sequence is TGTGCCAGCAGTGCACAGGAGGCAACTAATGAAAAACTGTTTTTT.

This clonotype showed up many times. The gene calls are TRBV6-6 and TRBJ2-2; D may match TRBD1 or TRBD2 (7 bases each). The CDR3 extends over 16 amino acids. Trimming removed 7 bases at V and 1 base at J, with 16 bases between. CDR1 is MNHNY, CDR2 SVGAGI, per germline (reference sequence). The CDR3 bases are TGTGCCAGCACCACGGGGGGACAGAGGAACACCGGGGAGCTGTTTTTT. This translates into CASTTGGQRNTGELFF.

This clonotype was detected many times. V gene TRBV30 combines with J gene TRBJ2-5; the match to TRBD1 covers 7 bases. J gave up 0 bases and V 5 bases, and 3 bases lay outside the gene matches. There are 13 residues in the CDR3. CDR1 and CDR2 (germline): GTSNPN, SVGIG (reference sequence). CDR3 coding DNA: TGTGCCTGGGGTACAGGGGACCAAGAGACCCAGTACTTC. Its translation is CAWGTGDQETQYF.

About this clonotype itself: One junction end disagrees with the germline gene, perhaps due to a read error. The gene calls are TRBV30 and TRBJ1-1; D ambiguous. Germline values: CDR1 GTSNPN, CDR2 SVGIG (reference sequence). This CDR3 is 12 amino acids long. The DNA for the CDR3 is TGTGCCTGGGACCGCGGTGCACTTGAATCTTTCTTT. This gives the protein CAWDRGALESFF.